This T cell receptor beta chain came from a study of T cell responses to AZD1222 COVID-19 vaccine. Across the whole study: The analysis combined second doses at about 4 or about 12 weeks. Whole-study findings and limits: The study sampled repertoires only after the peak T cell response. Possibly, clonal diversity was underestimated; donors were largely white British and included more females. As reported, nearly half of all spike-specific TCRs target variant regions that are unmutated.

The table came from immunoSEQ multiplex PCR; TCRdb's copy has only in-frame clones and leaves some out. The sample shows around 130,000 clones, approximately 86% of them seen only once. As for this clone: The antigen remains undetermined.

The input for sequencing was peripheral blood, taken on day 0 of AZD1222 vaccination. This clonotype was sampled from an adult in good health.

The chain's CDR3 is CARSPRTGENSYEQYF. The CDR3 bases are TGTGCCAGAAGCCCCCGGACAGGGGAGAACTCCTACGAGCAGTACTTC. The rearrangement uses TRBV5-3 and TRBJ2-7; 9 bases agree with TRBD1. TRBV5-3 belongs to the ORF category, with a function that is uncertain. The ends lost 4 bases at V and 0 bases at J; junction bases unmatched: 8. CDR3 length: 16 amino acids.